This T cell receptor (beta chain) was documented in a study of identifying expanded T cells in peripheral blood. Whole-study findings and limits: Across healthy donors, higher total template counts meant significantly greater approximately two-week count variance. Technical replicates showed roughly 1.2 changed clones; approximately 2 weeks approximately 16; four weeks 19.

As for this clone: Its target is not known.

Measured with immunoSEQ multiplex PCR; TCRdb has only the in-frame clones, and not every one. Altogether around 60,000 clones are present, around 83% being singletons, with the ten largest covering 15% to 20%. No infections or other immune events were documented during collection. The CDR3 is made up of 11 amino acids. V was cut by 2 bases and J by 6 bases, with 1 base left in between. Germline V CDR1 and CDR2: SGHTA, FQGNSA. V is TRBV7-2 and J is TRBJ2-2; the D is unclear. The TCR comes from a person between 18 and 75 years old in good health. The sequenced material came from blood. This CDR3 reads CASSLPGELFF. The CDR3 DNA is TGTGCCAGCAGCTTACCCGGGGAGCTGTTTTTT.